The 14 T cell receptor beta chains below all came from one sample that was sequenced in a study of cytomegalovirus exposure and HLA in healthy donors. 13 Jbeta primers and 60 Vbeta primers were used for the PCR. Assay used: immunoSEQ multiplex PCR; TCRdb lists only in-frame clones, some missing. The sample comprises approximately 100,000 clones, more than 60% of which are singletons, and roughly 5% rests with the top ten. Source material: PBMCs. The receptors were gathered from a female donor in good health and CMV-seropositive.

V usage is TRBV6-1 and J usage is TRBJ2-7; 7 nucleotides match TRBD1. The CDR3 is 15 amino acids. Germline V lookup: CDR1 MNHNS, CDR2 SASEGT. The junction had 5 bases not matched to a gene; V was cut back by 0 bases and J by 3 bases. CDR3 nucleotides: TGTGCCAGCAGTGAAGCGACAGGGATTGGCTACGAGCAGTACTTC. This translates into CASSEATGIGYEQYF.

The V call is TRBV7-2, the J call TRBJ1-2; D gene uncertain. With 0 bases removed from V and 3 bases from J, the gap between germline ends came to 11 bases. CDR1 is SGHTA, CDR2 FQGNSA, per germline. The CDR3 spans 15 residues. The CDR3 here is CASSLAIRSYYGYTF. The CDR3 bases are TGTGCCAGCAGCTTAGCGATAAGGAGCTACTATGGCTACACCTTC.

The rearrangement links TRBV5-4 to TRBJ1-2; TRBD1 is a possible D gene (6 bases). This CDR3 is built from 16 residues. Trimming cost V 4 bases and J 2 bases, with 18 bases left between them. Per germline, CDR1 SGHNT and CDR2 YYREEE (reference sequence). The CDR3 nucleotides read TGTGCCAGCAGCCCGGGGGGCACGACAGGCAACTATGGCTACACCTTC. It codes for CASSPGGTTGNYGYTF.

The chain carries TRBV10-1 and TRBJ2-1; the match to TRBD2 covers 10 bases. The J segment lost 5 bases and the V segment lost 2 bases, leaving 3 bases of the junction unmatched. Germline loops: CDR1 WNHNN, CDR2 SYGVQD (reference sequence). This CDR3 contains 15 residues. As DNA, the CDR3 is TGCGCCAGCAGTGAGCCAGGACTAGCGGACAATGAGCAGTTCTTC. Amino acids: CASSEPGLADNEQFF.

This clone appeared a few times. The CDR3 is CASSPHAPQNTEAFF. DNA of the CDR3: TGTGCCAGCAGTCCCCACGCCCCACAGAACACTGAAGCTTTCTTT. The chain couples TRBV6-5 to TRBJ1-1; D unresolved. CDR3 length: 15 amino acids. Germline V gene data show CDR1 as MNHEY and CDR2 as SVGAGI. Trimming took 5 bases from V and 1 from J, leaving 14 bases between them.

This clone came up once. The chain uses TRBV19 and TRBJ2-7; D gene uncertain. Germline loops: CDR1 LNHDA, CDR2 SQIVND (reference sequence). V lost 9 bases, J lost 0 bases, and 12 bases lay in between. This CDR3 has 13 amino acids. This CDR3 is CASSRLSSYEQYF. The CDR3, as DNA: TGTGCCAGCAGTCGCTTGAGCTCCTACGAGCAGTACTTC.

This chain joins TRBV6-6 and TRBJ1-1; no firm D call. CDR3 size: 11 residues. Germline values: CDR1 MNHNY, CDR2 SVGAGI (reference sequence). V was clipped by 8 bases and J by 3 bases, with 7 bases between them. The CDR3 sequence is CASGLDTEAFF. CDR3 sequence (DNA): TGTGCCAGCGGACTCGACACTGAAGCTTTCTTT.

As DNA, the CDR3 is TGTGCCAGCAGTCAGTGGTACGGGGGGCTCATGAACACTGAAGCTTTCTTT. Its protein is CASSQWYGGLMNTEAFF. The chain joins TRBV2 to TRBJ1-1; D might be TRBD1 (6 bases). The ends were cut back, 5 bases at V and 0 bases at J, with 19 bases in the middle. CDR3 length: 17 amino acids. The germline V gene has CDR1 SNHLY and CDR2 FYNNEI.

This clone was detected only a few times. The genes are TRBV7-2 and TRBJ1-3; D remains ambiguous. This CDR3 has 15 amino acids. The germline V and J ends were trimmed by 5 bases and 0 bases, with 11 bases remaining between them. The germline V gene encodes CDR1 SGHTA and CDR2 FQGNSA. The CDR3 coding sequence is TGTGCCAGCAGCCCCGCCGGGTTCTCTGGAAACACCATATATTTT. Encoded protein: CASSPAGFSGNTIYF.

The gene calls are TRBV7-9 and TRBJ1-2; D remains unclear. CDR1 and CDR2 from the germline V gene are SEHNR and FQNEAQ (reference sequence). CDR3 length: 13 amino acids. Trimming left V 2 bases short and J 1 base short, with 5 bases between. The CDR3 nucleotides read TGTGCCAGCAGCTTATCAAATAACTATGGCTACACCTTC. Translated: CASSLSNNYGYTF.

In its sample, this clone was seen once. The rearrangement uses TRBV6-5 and TRBJ1-2, with TRBD1 matching over 11 bases. The germline CDR1 and CDR2 sequences are MNHEY and SVGAGI. The CDR3 runs 14 residues. The V gene end was trimmed by 4 bases and the J gene end by 8 bases; junction bases not matched to a gene: 6. Written as DNA, the CDR3 is TGTGCCAGCAGTTTGACCTGGACAGGGGGCGGCTACACCTTC. Protein product: CASSLTWTGGGYTF.

Only one count was recorded for this clone. The rearrangement links TRBV5-4 to TRBJ2-1; the match to TRBD2 covers 7 bases. The CDR3 is 15 amino acids. J was trimmed by 9 bases and V by 0 bases; bases with no gene match: 9. Germline CDR1 reads SGHNT; CDR2 reads YYREEE (reference sequence). The CDR3 is CASSLGGAGWVEQFF. CDR3 nucleotides: TGTGCCAGCAGCTTGGGAGGAGCGGGATGGGTTGAGCAGTTCTTC.

The chain employs TRBV30 and TRBJ1-2; the D is unclear. The CDR3 is made up of 14 amino acids. V was shortened by 4 bases and J by 2 bases, with 14 bases between the two germline ends. The germline V gene encodes CDR1 GTSNPN and CDR2 SVGIG (reference sequence). The chain's CDR3 is CAWIWSRGNYGYTF. In nucleotides, the CDR3 is TGTGCCTGGATATGGAGCCGCGGGAACTATGGCTACACCTTC.

The chain links TRBV27 to TRBJ2-3; TRBD1 is a possible D gene (6 bases). This CDR3 is 17 amino acids long. The V end lost 5 bases, the J end lost 1 base, and 19 bases lay between the germline ends. Germline lookup yields CDR1 MNHEY and CDR2 SMNVEV (reference sequence). CDR3 amino acids: CASSPYPPEGGTDTQYF. The CDR3 DNA reads TGTGCCAGCAGTCCGTATCCGCCCGAGGGGGGCACAGATACGCAGTATTTT.